Given below is one T cell receptor (beta chain) in context. Its antigen remains unknown. These data are taken from a study of blood T cells in healthy people across ages. V gave up 0 bases and J gave up 6 bases, with 11 bases separating them. The CDR3 extends over 14 amino acids. Germline lookup yields CDR1 MNHEY and CDR2 SVGAGI. The donors, all healthy, were Caucasians living in Russia, aged about 6 to 100. The amount of total RNA extracted per sample was at least 5 micrograms. Points from the study as a whole: It was held that diversity estimates obtained from one million T cells represented underestimates.

Through a sample-barcoded 5' primer and a J-beta primer mix, a second PCR was run for roughly 7 to 11 cycles. TCRdb processed the 5' RACE reads anew with MiXCR; each CDR3 protein has one entry. There are about 800,000 distinct CDR3 sequences in the sample; 20% to 30% occur only once, and approximately 3.7% lies in the top ten. This same sample was also taken into another study, of T cells of mothers and their children. That paper states: The authors found no persistent microchimeric T cell clones.

V gene TRBV6-5 combines with J gene TRBJ1-1; D is unresolved. The receptor's source is a boy aged 5 to 17 in good health. Sequencing was done on a sample of blood. The CDR3 spells CASSYSAERPEAFF. The DNA of the CDR3 is TGTGCCAGCAGTTACTCCGCTGAACGGCCTGAAGCTTTCTTT.